This record looks at one T cell receptor (beta chain) sequence and its context. In its sample, this clonotype was seen a few times. The antigen this receptor binds is unknown. No base-level quality is on record; no much larger clone is a single base apart. The library relied on PCR. The sample was run on an Illumina HiSeq 2500. Molecular barcoding was employed in the preparation of TCR libraries, with unique molecular identifiers being used to normalize TCRbeta repertoire quantification. TCRdb itself trimmed the public reads at Q25 with fastp, ran MiXCR and retained productive beta chains. Entries are consolidated by CDR3 protein sequence, retaining the most common genes and DNA. For this sample the table gives hundreds of thousands of distinct CDR3 sequences, of which 15% to 20% were detected only once. The ten largest clones capture about 41% of the sample. This sample is drawn from a study of T-cell reconstitution after alpha-beta-depleted transplantation in children (dated by TCRdb to the mid-2010s). With respect to the entire study: T-cell immune reconstitution after TCRalphabeta/CD19-depleted allogeneic hematopoietic cell transplantation in children was quantitatively tracked in the study by means of TCR repertoire profiling.

Study-wide conclusions, independent of this receptor: About two months after transplant, the apparently early recovery of alphabetaT-cell counts reportedly depended on just several hundred clones that had expanded rapidly and came from non-depleted graft cells. In some patients, high TCRbeta diversity at day 60 was attributed to recipient T cells and intrathymic progenitors that had survived conditioning. Over subsequent months, a decline in hyperexpanded clone frequencies was noted, and after one year, T-cell counts and TCRbeta diversity were mostly ascribed to newly produced T cells.

The treatment or condition label, read with the paper, signifies: allogeneic hematopoietic cell transplantation with graft depleted of TCRalphabeta T cells and CD19 B cells. The transplant recipients were children given TCRalphabeta/CD19-depleted allogeneic hematopoietic cell grafts. Measured from the cysteine to the phenylalanine, the CDR3 is 13 residues long. The entry retains the CDR3 DNA only, 39 bases that are in frame from base 1. In the germline V gene, CDR1 corresponds to SGHVS and CDR2 to FQNEAQ. V is reduced by 1 base and J by 7 bases, leaving a spacing of 8 bases between them. Material: PBMCs, mostly from graft donor cells, obtained 360 days after TCRalphabeta/CD19-depleted stem cell transplant. The sequence came from a male patient aged 2-15 years who had a stem cell transplant for acute lymphoblastic leukemia, so the T cells may come from the graft donor. The sequence is built from TRBV7-8 and TRBJ2-1; tentative D gene TRBD2, with 5 bases matching. The CDR3 amino acid sequence is: CASSLGVANEQFF. The DNA sequence is as follows: TGTGCCAGCAGCTTAGGGGTAGCGAATGAGCAGTTCTTC.